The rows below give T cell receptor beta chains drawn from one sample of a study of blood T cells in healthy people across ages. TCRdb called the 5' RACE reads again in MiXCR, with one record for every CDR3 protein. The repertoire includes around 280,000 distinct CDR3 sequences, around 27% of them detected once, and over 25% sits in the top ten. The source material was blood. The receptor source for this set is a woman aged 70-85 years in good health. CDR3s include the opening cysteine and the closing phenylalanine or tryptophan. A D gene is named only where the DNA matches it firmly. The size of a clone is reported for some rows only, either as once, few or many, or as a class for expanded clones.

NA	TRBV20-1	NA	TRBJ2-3	CSAPGPYTDTQYF	TGCAGTGCCCCTGGACCCTACACAGATACGCAGTATTTT
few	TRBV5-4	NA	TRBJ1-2	CASSTGTLSIGYTF	TGTGCCAGCAGTACCGGGACCCTCTCTATTGGCTACACCTTC
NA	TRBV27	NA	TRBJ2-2	CASSLIRQHNSNTGELFF	TGTGCCAGCAGTTTAATACGGCAGCACAATTCCAACACCGGGGAGCTGTTTTTT
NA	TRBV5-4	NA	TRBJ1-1	CASGLKSRTGDTEAFF	TGTGCCAGCGGCTTAAAGAGTCGGACCGGAGACACTGAAGCTTTCTTT
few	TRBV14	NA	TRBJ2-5	CASSQAGWEQYF	TGTGCCAGCAGCCAAGCAGGGTGGGAGCAGTACTTC
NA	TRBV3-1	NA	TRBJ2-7	CASSASSGEQYF	TGTGCCAGCTCCGCCTCCTCAGGCGAGCAGTACTTC
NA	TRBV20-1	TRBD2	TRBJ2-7	CSASLPGTSGEQYF	TGCAGTGCTAGTCTCCCCGGGACTAGCGGAGAGCAGTACTTC
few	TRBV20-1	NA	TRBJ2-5	CSAPNLPQETQYF	TGCAGTGCCCCAAATCTGCCGCAAGAGACCCAGTACTTC
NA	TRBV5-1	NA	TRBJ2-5	CASSPIGGQETQYF	TGCGCCAGCAGTCCCATTGGGGGACAAGAGACCCAGTACTTC
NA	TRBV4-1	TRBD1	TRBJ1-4	CASRRTGENREKLFF	TGCGCCAGCAGAAGGACAGGGGAGAATCGGGAAAAACTGTTTTTT
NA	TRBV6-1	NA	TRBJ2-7	CASKREEGQPYEQYF	TGTGCCAGCAAGAGGGAGGAGGGGCAACCCTACGAGCAGTACTTC
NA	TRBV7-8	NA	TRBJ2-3	CASSLGRLTVQDTQYF	TGTGCCAGCAGCTTAGGACGGCTAACGGTTCAGGATACGCAGTATTTT
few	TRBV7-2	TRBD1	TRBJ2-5	CASSPGTGMYQETQYF	TGTGCCAGCAGCCCAGGGACAGGGATGTACCAAGAGACCCAGTACTTC
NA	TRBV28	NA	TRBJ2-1	CASNQLVNGGNEQFF	TGTGCCAGCAACCAACTAGTTAATGGGGGTAATGAGCAGTTCTTC
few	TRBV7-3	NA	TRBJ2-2	CASSYSTVGTGELFF	TGTGCCAGCAGCTACTCAACAGTGGGTACCGGGGAGCTGTTTTTT
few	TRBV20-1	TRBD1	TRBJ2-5	CSARKGTGRTETQYF	TGCAGTGCTAGGAAAGGGACAGGGCGTACGGAGACCCAGTACTTC
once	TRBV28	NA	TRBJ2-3	CASSLLVNTQYF	TGTGCCAGCAGTTTACTAGTCAATACGCAGTATTTT
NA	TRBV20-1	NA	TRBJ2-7	CSARDQGSGSRYEQYF	TGCAGTGCTAGAGATCAGGGGTCGGGTAGCCGCTACGAGCAGTACTTC
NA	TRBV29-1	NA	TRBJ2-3	CSVVPSTDTQYF	TGCAGCGTGGTACCTAGCACAGATACGCAGTATTTT
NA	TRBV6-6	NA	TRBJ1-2	CASSYRGGNNYGYTF	TGTGCCAGCAGTTACAGGGGAGGGAATAACTATGGCTACACCTTC
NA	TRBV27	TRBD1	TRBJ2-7	CASSRTGESYEQYF	TGTGCCAGCAGCCGGACAGGAGAGTCCTACGAGCAGTACTTC
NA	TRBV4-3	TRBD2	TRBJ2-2	CASSQDGAGVRTGELFF	TGCGCCAGCAGCCAAGACGGCGCGGGAGTTCGCACCGGGGAGCTGTTTTTT
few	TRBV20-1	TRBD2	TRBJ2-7	CSARHGEGSYEQYF	TGCAGTGCTAGGCACGGGGAGGGGTCCTACGAGCAGTACTTC
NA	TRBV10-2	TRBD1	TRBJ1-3	CASSEPQGSLGNTIYF	TGCGCCAGCAGTGAACCACAGGGGTCTCTTGGAAACACCATATATTTT
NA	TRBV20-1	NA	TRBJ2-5	CSARFRGETQYF	TGCAGTGCCCGCTTTCGGGGGGAGACCCAGTACTTC
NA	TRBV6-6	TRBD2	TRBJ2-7	CASRDGAGGYEQYF	TGTGCCAGCAGGGACGGGGCGGGAGGGTACGAGCAGTACTTC
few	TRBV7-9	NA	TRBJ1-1	CASSHRTALNTEAFF	TGTGCCAGCAGCCACCGGACAGCTCTCAACACTGAAGCTTTCTTT
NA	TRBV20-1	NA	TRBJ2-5	CSASGPWGETQYF	TGCAGTGCTAGTGGCCCTTGGGGAGAGACCCAGTACTTC
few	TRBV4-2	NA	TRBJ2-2	CASSQDTGNTGELFF	TGTGCCAGCAGCCAAGATACTGGGAACACCGGGGAGCTGTTTTTT
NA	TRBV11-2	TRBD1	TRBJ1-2	CASSLEVGGTGGFGYTF	TGTGCCAGCAGCTTAGAAGTAGGGGGGACAGGGGGATTCGGCTACACCTTC
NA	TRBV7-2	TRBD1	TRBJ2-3	CASSLQTGPDTQYF	TGTGCCAGCAGCCTTCAGACAGGGCCAGATACGCAGTATTTT